This TCR beta chain was observed in a study of OX40 agonist ivuxolimab in advanced cancers. Study-level findings and limits: Clonal expansion from baseline to week 6 occurred in both CD4+ and CD8+ T cells.

Repertoires were generated with immunoSEQ multiplex PCR, while TCRdb's copy carries only in-frame clones and drops some. The sample has more than 50,000 clones; nearly 90% are singletons. Turning to this clone: Its antigen is not identified.

The CDR3 spans 12 residues. Germline CDR1 is WSHSY and CDR2 is SAAADI. Trimming left V 11 bases short and J 4 bases short, with 11 bases between. This rearrangement joins TRBV10-2 to TRBJ2-2; TRBD1 is a possible D gene (6 bases). The sample in question was CD4+ or CD8+ T cells sorted from blood, obtained in a trial of the OX40 agonist ivuxolimab. This clonotype was obtained from an adult with an advanced solid tumor such as melanoma, head and neck, liver or kidney cancer. This CDR3 is CAATGSTGELFF. The DNA of the CDR3 is TGCGCCGCCACAGGGAGCACCGGGGAGCTGTTTTTT.